Listed below are T cell receptor beta chains from one sample, sequenced in a study of T cell responses to AZD1222 COVID-19 vaccine. TCRdb's copy holds only in-frame clones and misses some; the assay was immunoSEQ multiplex PCR. The data show around 140,000 clones, with less than 95% seen just once and 7.5% to 9.5% held by the top ten. Sequenced here: peripheral blood, sampled 28 days after the second dose of the MenACWY control vaccine. These receptors were obtained from an adult who received the MenACWY meningococcal vaccine as a control. Each CDR3 is given with its conserved first and last residue. The D gene is left open where the match is weak. A clone size is listed for some rows: how often the clone was seen (once, few, many), or a class if it is expanded.

J,V,D,size,CDR3,DNA
TRBJ2-7,TRBV7-8,-,-,CASSYQSSVYEQYF,TGTGCCAGCAGCTACCAGTCGAGCGTGTACGAGCAGTACTTC
TRBJ1-6,TRBV28,-,-,CASRGGANSPLHF,TGTGCCAGCAGGGGGGGCGCGAATTCACCCCTCCACTTT
TRBJ2-1,TRBV18,-,-,CASSLKDTVGEQFF,TGTGCCAGCTCACTCAAGGACACCGTCGGTGAGCAGTTCTTC
TRBJ2-1,TRBV28,TRBD1,-,CASSPSGTGVYNEQFF,TGTGCCAGCAGTCCTTCCGGGACAGGGGTATACAATGAGCAGTTCTTC
TRBJ2-7,TRBV5-4,-,few,CASSTTLEQYF,TGTGCCAGCAGCACCACCCTCGAGCAGTACTTC
TRBJ1-1,TRBV5-1,-,-,CASSLVGSETEAFF,TGCGCCAGCAGCTTGGTCGGTAGTGAAACTGAAGCTTTCTTT
TRBJ2-3,TRBV28,-,-,CASSPGRDTQYF,TGTGCCAGCTCCCCCGGTAGAGATACGCAGTATTTT
TRBJ2-5,TRBV11-1,-,-,CASSFSPIPQYF,TGTGCCAGCAGCTTTTCTCCGATACCCCAGTACTTC
TRBJ1-1,TRBV28,-,-,CASSLRRTPGFTEAFF,TGTGCCAGCAGTTTACGACGGACCCCAGGGTTTACTGAAGCTTTCTTT
TRBJ1-6,TRBV4-3,TRBD1,-,CASSQDPGQLNSPLHF,TGCGCCAGCAGCCAAGATCCGGGACAGCTCAATTCACCCCTCCACTTT
TRBJ2-7,TRBV19,-,once,CASSISVSSYEQYF,TGTGCCAGTAGTATTTCCGTGAGCTCCTACGAGCAGTACTTC
TRBJ2-1,TRBV6-4,TRBD2,-,CASSDKTSGHQEQFF,TGTGCCAGCAGTGACAAAACTAGCGGCCACCAGGAGCAGTTCTTC
TRBJ2-1,TRBV29-1,-,-,CSGSALEQFF,TGCAGCGGATCCGCGCTTGAGCAGTTCTTC
TRBJ1-5,TRBV21-1,-,-,CASSIVPNQPQHF,TGTGCCAGCAGCATAGTCCCGAATCAGCCCCAGCATTTT
TRBJ2-7,TRBV5-1,-,-,CASSWRDGTMYEQYF,TGCGCCAGCAGCTGGCGGGATGGAACTATGTACGAGCAGTACTTC
TRBJ1-1,TRBV5-5,-,-,CASSPPRAAEAFF,TGTGCCAGCAGCCCACCAAGAGCGGCTGAAGCTTTCTTT
TRBJ2-5,TRBV11-1,-,-,CASSPRGGETQYF,TGTGCCAGCAGCCCAAGGGGGGGCGAGACCCAGTACTTC
TRBJ1-2,TRBV7-2,TRBD1,-,CASSFDGGTGAPYGYTF,TGTGCCAGCAGCTTCGATGGGGGGACAGGGGCCCCCTATGGCTACACCTTC
TRBJ2-7,TRBV10-3,TRBD1,-,CAISQGTGGLATYEQYF,TGTGCCATCAGTCAAGGGACAGGGGGACTAGCTACGTACGAGCAGTACTTC
TRBJ2-7,TRBV19,-,-,CASSRDGRNYEQYF,TGTGCCAGTAGCCGGGACGGAAGAAACTACGAGCAGTACTTC
TRBJ1-4,TRBV7-2,-,-,CASRPRAGSHEKLFF,TGTGCCAGCAGACCCAGGGCGGGGTCCCATGAAAAACTGTTTTTT
TRBJ1-6,TRBV5-1,-,-,CASSLVADNSPLHF,TGCGCCAGCAGCTTGGTGGCAGACAATTCACCCCTCCACTTT
TRBJ1-2,TRBV13,-,once,CASVSIYGYTF,TGTGCCAGCGTCAGCATCTATGGCTACACCTTC